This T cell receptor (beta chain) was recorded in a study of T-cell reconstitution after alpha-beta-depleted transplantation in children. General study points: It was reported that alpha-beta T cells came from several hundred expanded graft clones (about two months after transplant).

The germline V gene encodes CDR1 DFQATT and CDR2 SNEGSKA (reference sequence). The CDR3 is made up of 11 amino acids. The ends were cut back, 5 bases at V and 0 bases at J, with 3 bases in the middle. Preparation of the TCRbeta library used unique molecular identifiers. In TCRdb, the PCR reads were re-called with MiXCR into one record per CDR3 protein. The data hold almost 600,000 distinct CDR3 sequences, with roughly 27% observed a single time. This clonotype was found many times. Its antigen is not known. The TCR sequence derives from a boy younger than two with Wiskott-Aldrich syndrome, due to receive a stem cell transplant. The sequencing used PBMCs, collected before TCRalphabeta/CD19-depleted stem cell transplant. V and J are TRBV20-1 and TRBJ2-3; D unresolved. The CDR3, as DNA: TGCAGTGCTGACAGCACAGATACGCAGTATTTT. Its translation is CSADSTDTQYF.